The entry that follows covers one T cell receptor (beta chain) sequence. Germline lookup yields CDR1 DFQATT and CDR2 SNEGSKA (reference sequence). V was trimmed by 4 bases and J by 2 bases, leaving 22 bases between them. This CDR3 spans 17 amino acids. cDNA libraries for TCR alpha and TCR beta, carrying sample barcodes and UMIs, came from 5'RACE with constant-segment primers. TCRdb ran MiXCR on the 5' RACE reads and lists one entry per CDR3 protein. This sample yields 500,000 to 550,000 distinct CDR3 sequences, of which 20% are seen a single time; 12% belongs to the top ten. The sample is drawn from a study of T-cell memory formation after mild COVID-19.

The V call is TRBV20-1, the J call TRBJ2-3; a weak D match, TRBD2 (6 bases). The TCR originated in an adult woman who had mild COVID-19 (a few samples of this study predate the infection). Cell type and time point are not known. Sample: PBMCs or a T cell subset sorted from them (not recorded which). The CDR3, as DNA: TGCAGTGCTACCGGATCCCTTAGCGGACCACACACAGATACGCAGTATTTT. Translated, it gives CSATGSLSGPHTDTQYF.